Below, 4 T cell receptor beta chains from the same sample are listed, as sequenced in a study of T cells after yellow fever vaccination. TCRdb re-called the 5' RACE reads through MiXCR, storing one row per CDR3 protein. The sample contains around 310,000 distinct CDR3 sequences, roughly 4.3% of which appear only once. The sequencing used PBMCs, collected 5 days after the yellow fever booster vaccination. The receptors here all came from a man younger than 35 who received the YFV17D yellow fever vaccine.

The genes are TRBV7-2 and TRBJ2-7; 8 positions agree with TRBD2. J lost 4 bases, V lost 1 base, and 9 bases had no gene match. There are 16 residues in the CDR3. Germline V CDR1 and CDR2: SGHTA, FQGNSA. The CDR3 DNA follows: TGTGCCAGCAGCTTAGGTTATAGCGGGGTCAGGTACGAGCAGTACTTC. This encodes CASSLGYSGVRYEQYF.

J is TRBJ2-7 and V is TRBV2, with D possibly being TRBD1 (6 bases). Germline CDR1 is SNHLY and CDR2 is FYNNEI. Trimming stripped 6 bases from V and 0 bases from J, with 15 bases between. The CDR3 has 15 residues. CDR3 in amino acids: CASSKRQAISYEQYF. CDR3 DNA: TGTGCCAGCAGCAAGAGACAGGCAATCTCCTACGAGCAGTACTTC.

The sample holds many counts of this clonotype. This chain links TRBV7-6 with TRBJ2-2; unclear D gene. V was pared by 3 bases and J by 3 bases, with 14 bases between. The CDR3 runs 16 residues. Looked up from germline, CDR1 is SGHVS and CDR2 is FNYEAQ. The CDR3 spells CASSFALSLHTGELFF. The CDR3 nucleotides are TGTGCCAGCAGCTTCGCTTTGTCCCTCCACACCGGGGAGCTGTTTTTT.

This clonotype occurred many times. The chain employs TRBV27 and TRBJ1-4, with D possibly being TRBD1 (5 bases). This CDR3 spans 16 amino acids. V was trimmed by 5 bases and J by 8 bases, leaving 21 bases between them. Per the germline V gene, CDR1 is MNHEY and CDR2 is SMNVEV (reference sequence). This CDR3 reads CASSRARDSGREKLFF. The CDR3 region has the DNA TGTGCCAGCAGTCGCGCGCGGGACTCCGGACGGGAAAAACTGTTTTTT.